The 20 T cell receptor beta chains listed next were all sequenced from one sample in a study of T cells after yellow fever vaccination. TCRdb called the 5' RACE reads again in MiXCR, with one record for every CDR3 protein. The sample carries about 350,000 distinct CDR3 sequences, roughly 8.4% recorded once. Source: PBMCs, taken approximately 47 days after the first yellow fever vaccination. The receptors were gathered from a man aged 18 to 35 who received the YFV17D yellow fever vaccine.

This clonotype has only a few counts. The chain has TRBV5-1 and TRBJ1-1; D is ambiguous. The V gene's germline CDR1 is SGHRS and CDR2 YFSETQ. This CDR3 contains 13 residues. V lost 2 bases to trimming and J lost 1 base, with 6 bases between them. The CDR3 spells CASSFEENTEAFF. DNA of the CDR3: TGCGCCAGCAGCTTTGAGGAGAACACTGAAGCTTTCTTT.

This clonotype came up many times. CDR3 sequence reads: CASSYLGTDTQYF. In nucleotides, the CDR3 is TGTGCCAGCAGCTACCTAGGCACAGATACGCAGTATTTT. The rearrangement joins TRBV7-2 to TRBJ2-3; no clear D gene. The CDR3 loop spans 13 amino acids. Germline V CDR1 and CDR2: SGHTA, FQGNSA. V was clipped by 4 bases and J by 1 base, with 6 bases between them. The whole variable domain, filled in from reference TRBV7-2 and TRBJ2-3, reads GAGVSQSPSNKVTEKGKDVELRCDPISGHTALYWYRQSLGQGLEFLIYFQGNSAPDKSGLPSDRFSAERTGGSVSTLTIQRTQQEDSAVYLCASSYLGTDTQYFGPGTRLTVL.

J is TRBJ1-3 and V is TRBV4-1; no firm D call. This CDR3 region has 15 residues. The V end was cut by 1 base, the J end by 3 bases, with 10 bases between. Germline values: CDR1 MGHRA, CDR2 YSYEKL. In DNA form, the CDR3 reads TGCGCCAGCAGCCAAGTTGGCGACGGTGGAAACACCATATATTTT. Translation gives CASSQVGDGGNTIYF.

The CDR3 DNA reads as TGTGCCAGCTCACTGGACGGAAGCTATGGCTACACCTTC. This encodes CASSLDGSYGYTF. The rearrangement links TRBV18 to TRBJ1-2; D not resolved. The V gene's germline CDR1 is KGHSH and CDR2 LQKENI. V was cut by 4 bases and J by 4 bases, with 10 bases left in between. The CDR3 has 13 amino acids.

With respect to this clonotype: A much larger clone lies a single base off, so this may be a read error. The V and J genes are TRBV3-1 and TRBJ1-2; TRBD1 matches at 9 bases. The V gene's germline CDR1 is LGHDT and CDR2 YNNKEL (reference sequence). This CDR3 contains 16 residues. Written as DNA, the CDR3 is TGTACCAGCAGCCACTACCCCGGGACAGGGAGCGATGGCTACACCTTC. Its protein is CTSSHYPGTGSDGYTF.

J is TRBJ2-3 and V is TRBV4-1, with TRBD1 as a possible D gene (5 bases). The CDR3 length is 20 residues. The germline V and J ends were trimmed by 0 bases and 0 bases, with 22 bases remaining between them. The V gene's germline CDR1 is MGHRA and CDR2 YSYEKL. CDR3 loop: CASSQDWGRVIVSSTDTQYF. The CDR3 DNA follows: TGCGCCAGCAGCCAAGATTGGGGCAGGGTTATTGTTTCTAGCACAGATACGCAGTATTTT.

The chain uses TRBV4-3 and TRBJ1-2; unclear D gene. Germline CDR1 and CDR2: LGHNA and YSLEER. The CDR3 has 13 amino acids. V lost 0 bases and J 4 bases, leaving 6 bases between the germline ends. This chain's CDR3 is CASSQDRLYGYTF. CDR3 nucleotides: TGCGCCAGCAGCCAAGACAGGCTCTATGGCTACACCTTC.

V is TRBV5-1 and J is TRBJ2-1; 8 bases match TRBD1. Germline-derived CDR1 and CDR2 are SGHRS and YFSETQ. This CDR3 contains 13 residues. J lost 8 bases, V lost 4 bases, and 5 bases had no gene match. The CDR3 DNA reads as TGCGCCAGCAGCGAAGGACAGGGCGATGAGCAGTTCTTC. Translating it yields CASSEGQGDEQFF.

This clonotype showed up just a few times. V usage is TRBV7-9 and J usage is TRBJ2-3; TRBD2 might be the D (5 bases). The V and J ends lost 1 base and 1 base respectively, with 9 bases between them. This CDR3 contains 15 residues. Germline V gene sequence: CDR1 SEHNR, CDR2 FQNEAQ (reference sequence). The CDR3 DNA follows: TGTGCCAGCAGCTTAGTTTCCGGGGGCACAGATACGCAGTATTTT. The encoded protein is CASSLVSGGTDTQYF.

This clonotype came up a few times. The gene calls are TRBV10-3 and TRBJ2-5, with 10 bases lining up with TRBD1. V lost 10 bases and J lost 5; bases outside the gene matches: 10. CDR1 ENHRY and CDR2 SYGVKD come from the germline V gene. This CDR3 has 14 residues. DNA of the CDR3: TGTGCCAGCCTCGACAGGGGGCGCGTGGAGACCCAGTACTTC. It specifies CASLDRGRVETQYF.

The rearrangement links TRBV7-2 to TRBJ2-5; 9 nucleotides line up with TRBD2. Trimming took 1 base from V and 5 from J; bases not matched to a gene: 8. The CDR3 totals 16 residues. The germline CDR1 and CDR2 sequences are SGHTA and FQGNSA. The CDR3 reads CASSLDGSGGAETQYF. The CDR3 region has the DNA TGTGCCAGCAGCTTAGATGGTAGCGGGGGAGCCGAGACCCAGTACTTC.

This clonotype was picked up many times. The rearrangement links TRBV6-2 or TRBV6-3 to TRBJ2-1; 7 nucleotides match TRBD2. The CDR3 length is 17 residues. Trimming at V came to 8 bases and at J to 7 bases, leaving 20 bases not matched to a gene. Germline loops: CDR1 MNHEY, CDR2 SVGEGT. The CDR3: CASSPTAWEGFWNEQFF. CDR3 nucleotides: TGTGCCAGCTCCCCTACGGCCTGGGAGGGGTTTTGGAATGAGCAGTTCTTC.

V and J are TRBV4-1 and TRBJ1-4; 9 bases align to TRBD1. V dropped 0 bases and J dropped 10; count of bases not matched to a gene: 6. This CDR3 has 15 residues. The germline V gene encodes CDR1 MGHRA and CDR2 YSYEKL. DNA of the CDR3: TGCGCCAGCAGCCAAGAGGGACAGGGATTTGGAAAACTGTTTTTT. This gives the protein CASSQEGQGFGKLFF.

J is TRBJ2-7 and V is TRBV2; the D call may be TRBD1 or TRBD2 (5 bases each). Germline CDR1 SNHLY, CDR2 FYNNEI. The CDR3 has 14 amino acids. Trimming pared 8 bases from V and 0 bases from J, leaving 14 bases between. As DNA, the CDR3 is TGTGCCAGCGAGGGACGAAGGAGCTCCTACGAGCAGTACTTC. Protein product: CASEGRRSSYEQYF.

This clonotype was recorded many times. This rearrangement joins TRBV7-3 to TRBJ2-5, with TRBD1 matching 7 bases. V lost 5 bases to trimming and J lost 2 bases; unmatched junction nucleotides: 5. Germline CDR1 is SGHTA and CDR2 is FQGTGA. The CDR3 spans 14 residues. The CDR3 loop reads CASSPTGVQETQYF. Written as DNA, the CDR3 is TGTGCCAGCAGCCCTACAGGGGTGCAAGAGACCCAGTACTTC.

This clonotype showed up just a few times. The chain links TRBV27 to TRBJ1-4; D not certain. Germline CDR1 and CDR2: MNHEY and SMNVEV (reference sequence). The CDR3 is 16 residues long. Between the trimmed V and J ends, which lost 6 bases and 0 bases, there was a span of 14 bases. CDR3 DNA: TGTGCCAGCAGGGCGGCTCCCGGCACAACTAATGAAAAACTGTTTTTT. It specifies CASRAAPGTTNEKLFF.

The sample holds many counts of this clonotype. V and J are TRBV20-1 and TRBJ2-5, with a weak D call TRBD2 (7 bases). CDR3 length: 17 residues. Trimming stripped 5 bases from V and 4 bases from J, with 26 bases between. Germline-derived CDR1 and CDR2 are DFQATT and SNEGSKA (reference sequence). CDR3 in DNA: TGCAGTGCTCCCCCCGTGGACTCTAGGGGGGGGGGAGAGACCCAGTACTTC. Translated, it gives CSAPPVDSRGGGETQYF.

This clonotype has just a few counts. The chain couples TRBV7-3 to TRBJ2-7, with D perhaps TRBD1 (6 bases). CDR3 length equals 16 residues. V dropped 5 bases and J dropped 6 bases, with 23 bases sitting between them. Germline lookup yields CDR1 SGHTA and CDR2 FQGTGA. The DNA of the CDR3 is TGTGCCAGCAGCGCTCGAGGACAGACAGTAGTGGGCGAGCAGTACTTC. It is translated as CASSARGQTVVGEQYF.

The table lists this clonotype with a few counts. V usage is TRBV5-1 and J usage is TRBJ2-2; D is uncertain. Per the germline V gene, CDR1 is SGHRS and CDR2 is YFSETQ. V lost 0 bases and J 4 bases, leaving 10 bases between the germline ends. This CDR3 has 15 amino acids. The CDR3 DNA follows: TGCGCCAGCAGCTTGGCCGGCCTATTCACCGGGGAGCTGTTTTTT. This gives the protein CASSLAGLFTGELFF.

This clonotype has more than one count but fewer than ten. V usage is TRBV5-1 and J usage is TRBJ2-5; 7 bases are a match to TRBD2. Germline CDR1 is SGHRS and CDR2 is YFSETQ. CDR3 length: 14 residues. V shed 5 bases, J shed 2 bases, and the junction held 6 bases outside the gene matches. The CDR3 DNA is TGCGCCAGCAGTCCCGGGACTACACAAGAGACCCAGTACTTC. Encoded protein: CASSPGTTQETQYF.